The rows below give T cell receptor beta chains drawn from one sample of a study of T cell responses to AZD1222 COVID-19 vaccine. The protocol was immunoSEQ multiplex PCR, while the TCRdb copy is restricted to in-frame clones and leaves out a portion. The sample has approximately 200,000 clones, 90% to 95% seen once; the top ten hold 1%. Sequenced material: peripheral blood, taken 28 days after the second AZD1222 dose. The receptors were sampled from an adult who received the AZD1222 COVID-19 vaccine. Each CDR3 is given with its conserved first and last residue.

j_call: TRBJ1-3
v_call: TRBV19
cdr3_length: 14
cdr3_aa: CASSRGDNGNTIYF

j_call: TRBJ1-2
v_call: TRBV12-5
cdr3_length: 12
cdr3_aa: CASAPIGVGYTF

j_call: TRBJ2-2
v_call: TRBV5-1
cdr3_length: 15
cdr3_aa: CASRGLPPNTGELFF

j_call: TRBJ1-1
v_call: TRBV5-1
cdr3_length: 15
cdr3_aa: CASSWGRLPLTEAFF

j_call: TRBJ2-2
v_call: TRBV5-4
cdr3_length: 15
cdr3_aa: CASSPGQGNTGELFF

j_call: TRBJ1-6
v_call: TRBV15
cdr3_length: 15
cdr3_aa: CATSRDDAGESPLHF

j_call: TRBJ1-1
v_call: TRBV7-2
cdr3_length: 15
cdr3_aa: CASSSSGQLNTEAFF

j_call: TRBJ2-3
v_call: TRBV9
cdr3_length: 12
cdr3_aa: CASSVVTDTQYF

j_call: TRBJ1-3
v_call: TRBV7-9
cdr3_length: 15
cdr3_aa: CASSERGISGNTIYF

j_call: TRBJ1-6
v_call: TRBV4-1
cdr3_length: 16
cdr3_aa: CASSQEGGIYNSPLHF

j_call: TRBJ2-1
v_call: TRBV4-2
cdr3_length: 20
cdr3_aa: CASSQNPGQAGRGAYNEQFF

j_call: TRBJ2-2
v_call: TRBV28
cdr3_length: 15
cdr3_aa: CASSAGGDLHRELFF

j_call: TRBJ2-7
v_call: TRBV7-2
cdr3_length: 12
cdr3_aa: CASSFRGGEQYF

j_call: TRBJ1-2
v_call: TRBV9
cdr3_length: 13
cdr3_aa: CASSADSGGDYTF